The present T cell receptor beta chain was sequenced within a study of T cells in Graves' hyperthyroidism and ophthalmopathy. Study-wide results and caveats: Ophthalmopathy was separated from stable hyperthyroidism by a 13 V-J model. The majority of expanded thyroid clonotypes above 0.001 also appeared in blood.

This clonotype has only a few counts. Its antigen is still unknown. The CDR3 sequence is 16 residues long. The V gene's germline CDR1 is SGHKS and CDR2 YYEKEE (reference sequence). Trimming at V came to 2 bases and at J to 6 bases, leaving 8 bases not matched to a gene. Amplification yielded TCR beta CDR3 regions, with RNA transcripts as the source. HTBI primers were the set used in a first-round RT-PCR of the TCR CDR3. TCRdb reprocessed the multiplex PCR reads via MiXCR and lists one record per CDR3 protein. The data show around 800,000 distinct CDR3 sequences, with roughly 37% seen just once and roughly 8.3% held by the top ten.

The rearrangement joins TRBV5-5 to TRBJ1-6, with 7 bases that match TRBD1. The sequence was collected from a man aged 18 to 30 with Graves' hyperthyroidism. Specimen: blood. Here the CDR3 reads CASSLQGMRVNSPLHF. The CDR3 DNA follows: TGTGCCAGCAGCTTACAGGGGATGAGGGTTAATTCACCCCTCCACTTT.